A selection of T cell receptor beta chains follows, all from one sample in a study of TIL therapy for anti-PD-1-resistant metastatic lung cancer. TCRdb's table, derived via immunoSEQ multiplex PCR, lists solely in-frame clones and lacks some. The data hold 45,000 to 75,000 clones, with around 86% observed a single time. The sample consisted of blood, taken at baseline. The receptors here all came from a person aged 25-85 years with non-small cell lung cancer. Both conserved end residues are part of each CDR3. The D gene is left open where the match is weak. Clone size is not always given. Where it is, it says once, few, many or a class for expanded clones.

cdr3_aa,cdr3_nt,v_call,clone_size,j_call,d_call
CASRVPRNEQFF,TGTGCCAGCAGGGTTCCCCGAAATGAGCAGTTCTTC,TRBV6-5,-,TRBJ2-1,-
CASSQELGQGTSYGYTF,TGTGCCAGCAGCCAAGAACTGGGACAGGGGACGTCCTATGGCTACACCTTC,TRBV3-1/TRBV3-2,-,TRBJ1-2,TRBD1
CSVGLQGSDGYTF,TGCAGCGTCGGATTGCAGGGTTCCGATGGCTACACCTTC,TRBV29-1,-,TRBJ1-2,-
CASSSTRLAGGTTDTQYF,TGTGCCAGCAGCTCCACCCGACTAGCGGGGGGGACCACAGATACGCAGTATTTT,TRBV7-2,-,TRBJ2-3,TRBD2
CASSMNRGLNTEAFF,TGTGCCAGTAGTATGAACAGGGGGTTGAACACTGAAGCTTTCTTT,TRBV19,once,TRBJ1-1,TRBD1
CASSFMRGRVDSPLHF,TGCGCCAGCAGCTTCATGCGGGGGCGAGTGGATTCACCCCTCCACTTT,TRBV5-1,-,TRBJ1-6,-
CASSPNSPTGGSEQYF,TGTGCCAGCAGCCCTAACTCACCGACAGGGGGCTCCGAGCAGTACTTC,TRBV13,-,TRBJ2-7,TRBD1
CASSEVGLAGVVKETQYF,TGTGCCAGCAGTGAAGTGGGGCTAGCGGGAGTCGTGAAAGAGACCCAGTACTTC,TRBV2,-,TRBJ2-5,TRBD2
CASNSGVPNSPLHF,TGTGCCAGCAATTCAGGAGTCCCTAATTCACCCCTCCACTTT,TRBV2,-,TRBJ1-6,-
CASSYGGLAGEGEQFF,TGTGCCAGCAGTTACGGGGGACTAGCGGGAGAGGGCGAGCAGTTCTTC,TRBV6-5,-,TRBJ2-1,TRBD2
CASSLGNTEAFF,TGTGCCAGCAGTTTGGGTAACACTGAAGCTTTCTTT,TRBV27,-,TRBJ1-1,-
CASSWTVSSYEQYF,TGTGCCAGCAGCTGGACGGTTAGCTCCTACGAGCAGTACTTC,TRBV6-5,-,TRBJ2-7,-
CASNQDPNTGELFF,TGCGCCAGCAATCAGGATCCGAACACCGGGGAGCTGTTTTTT,TRBV5-1,-,TRBJ2-2,-
CATRTGNTGELFF,TGTGCCACCAGGACAGGGAACACCGGGGAGCTGTTTTTT,TRBV28,-,TRBJ2-2,TRBD1
CASSIMAGGTDTQYF,TGTGCCAGCAGTATAATGGCAGGGGGGACAGATACGCAGTATTTT,TRBV7-3,-,TRBJ2-3,-
CASSQVAGNTIYF,TGTGCCAGCAGCCAAGTAGCTGGAAACACCATATATTTT,TRBV3-1/TRBV3-2,-,TRBJ1-3,-
CSACGTSGIVYEQYF,TGCAGTGCTTGTGGGACTAGCGGGATCGTTTACGAGCAGTACTTC,TRBV20-1,-,TRBJ2-7,TRBD2
CASRLDRGEFPYEQYF,TGTGCCAGCAGGTTGGACAGGGGAGAATTTCCCTACGAGCAGTACTTC,TRBV2,-,TRBJ2-7,TRBD1
CASSLGQGVTGELFF,TGTGCCAGCAGCCTCGGACAGGGTGTCACCGGGGAGCTGTTTTTT,TRBV7-6,-,TRBJ2-2,TRBD1
CASTGVYSSYEQYF,TGTGCCAGTACAGGGGTATACTCGTCCTACGAGCAGTACTTC,TRBV28,-,TRBJ2-7,TRBD1
CASSQRGQSNQPQHF,TGTGCCAGCAGCCAACGGGGCCAGAGCAATCAGCCCCAGCATTTT,TRBV3-1/TRBV3-2,-,TRBJ1-5,-
CASSLETGSGELFF,TGTGCCAGCAGCTTAGAGACAGGGAGCGGGGAGCTGTTTTTT,TRBV7-6,-,TRBJ2-2,TRBD1